This is a list of T cell receptor beta chains from one sample in a study of T-cell reconstitution after alpha-beta-depleted transplantation in children. TCRdb independently ran MiXCR on the PCR reads; one entry per CDR3 protein. Of approximately 70,000 distinct CDR3 sequences detected, roughly 4.5% appear once; the ten largest clones hold about 20%. Source: PBMCs, mostly from graft donor cells, taken 180 days after TCRalphabeta/CD19-depleted stem cell transplant. The receptors here all came from a boy in the first two years of life who had a stem cell transplant for acute myeloid leukemia, so the T cells may come from the graft donor. The CDR3 runs from the conserved cysteine through the conserved F or W.

V: TRBV30
J: TRBJ1-5
CDR3: CAWSVPSYRGRNQPQHF

V: TRBV20-1
J: TRBJ1-2
CDR3: CSARDPGGNYGYTF

V: TRBV5-1
J: TRBJ1-5
CDR3: CASSLETGGPPQHF

V: TRBV12-3/TRBV12-4
J: TRBJ1-5
CDR3: CASSLGGASNQPQHF

V: TRBV5-1
J: TRBJ2-5
CDR3: CASSLVGTGSGTQYF

V: TRBV18
J: TRBJ1-1
CDR3: CASAWDLNTEAFF

V: TRBV7-2
J: TRBJ2-7
CDR3: CASSLLVVPSSYEQYF

V: TRBV30
J: TRBJ2-1
CDR3: CAWSSSSYNEQFF

V: TRBV4-3
J: TRBJ2-6
CDR3: CASSPHNPGANVLTF

V: TRBV10-2
J: TRBJ1-2
CDR3: CASSEGGQGKGYTF

V: TRBV4-1
J: TRBJ2-1
CDR3: CASSLGRDFYNEQFF

V: TRBV4-3
J: TRBJ1-2
CDR3: CASRDSTYGYTF

V: TRBV12-3/TRBV12-4
J: TRBJ2-1
CDR3: CASSHPGNNEQFF

V: TRBV5-1
J: TRBJ2-3
CDR3: CASSLDGQGADTQYF

V: TRBV12-5
J: TRBJ2-1
CDR3: CASRGALYNEQFF

V: TRBV20-1
J: TRBJ1-5
CDR3: CSARYSNQPQHF

V: TRBV6-5
J: TRBJ2-5
CDR3: CASTRRGQGPGQYF

V: TRBV20-1
J: TRBJ2-2
CDR3: CSARNTGELFF

V: TRBV20-1
J: TRBJ2-2
CDR3: CSALDRVKNTGELFF

V: TRBV20-1
J: TRBJ1-1
CDR3: CSGTQGARAFF

V: TRBV7-8
J: TRBJ2-3
CDR3: CASSLILRRLAASTDTQYF

V: TRBV5-1
J: TRBJ2-2
CDR3: CASSPRSGYPGELFF

V: TRBV20-1
J: TRBJ1-2
CDR3: CSAGVNNYGYTF

V: TRBV28
J: TRBJ2-1
CDR3: CASSQPATSYSYNEQFF

V: TRBV29-1
J: TRBJ1-1
CDR3: CSVENYRGAFF

V: TRBV19
J: TRBJ1-1
CDR3: CASGEGTEKNTEAFF

V: TRBV12-3/TRBV12-4
J: TRBJ1-6
CDR3: CASRDRGLRYNSPLHF

V: TRBV14
J: TRBJ2-5
CDR3: CASSAGETQYF